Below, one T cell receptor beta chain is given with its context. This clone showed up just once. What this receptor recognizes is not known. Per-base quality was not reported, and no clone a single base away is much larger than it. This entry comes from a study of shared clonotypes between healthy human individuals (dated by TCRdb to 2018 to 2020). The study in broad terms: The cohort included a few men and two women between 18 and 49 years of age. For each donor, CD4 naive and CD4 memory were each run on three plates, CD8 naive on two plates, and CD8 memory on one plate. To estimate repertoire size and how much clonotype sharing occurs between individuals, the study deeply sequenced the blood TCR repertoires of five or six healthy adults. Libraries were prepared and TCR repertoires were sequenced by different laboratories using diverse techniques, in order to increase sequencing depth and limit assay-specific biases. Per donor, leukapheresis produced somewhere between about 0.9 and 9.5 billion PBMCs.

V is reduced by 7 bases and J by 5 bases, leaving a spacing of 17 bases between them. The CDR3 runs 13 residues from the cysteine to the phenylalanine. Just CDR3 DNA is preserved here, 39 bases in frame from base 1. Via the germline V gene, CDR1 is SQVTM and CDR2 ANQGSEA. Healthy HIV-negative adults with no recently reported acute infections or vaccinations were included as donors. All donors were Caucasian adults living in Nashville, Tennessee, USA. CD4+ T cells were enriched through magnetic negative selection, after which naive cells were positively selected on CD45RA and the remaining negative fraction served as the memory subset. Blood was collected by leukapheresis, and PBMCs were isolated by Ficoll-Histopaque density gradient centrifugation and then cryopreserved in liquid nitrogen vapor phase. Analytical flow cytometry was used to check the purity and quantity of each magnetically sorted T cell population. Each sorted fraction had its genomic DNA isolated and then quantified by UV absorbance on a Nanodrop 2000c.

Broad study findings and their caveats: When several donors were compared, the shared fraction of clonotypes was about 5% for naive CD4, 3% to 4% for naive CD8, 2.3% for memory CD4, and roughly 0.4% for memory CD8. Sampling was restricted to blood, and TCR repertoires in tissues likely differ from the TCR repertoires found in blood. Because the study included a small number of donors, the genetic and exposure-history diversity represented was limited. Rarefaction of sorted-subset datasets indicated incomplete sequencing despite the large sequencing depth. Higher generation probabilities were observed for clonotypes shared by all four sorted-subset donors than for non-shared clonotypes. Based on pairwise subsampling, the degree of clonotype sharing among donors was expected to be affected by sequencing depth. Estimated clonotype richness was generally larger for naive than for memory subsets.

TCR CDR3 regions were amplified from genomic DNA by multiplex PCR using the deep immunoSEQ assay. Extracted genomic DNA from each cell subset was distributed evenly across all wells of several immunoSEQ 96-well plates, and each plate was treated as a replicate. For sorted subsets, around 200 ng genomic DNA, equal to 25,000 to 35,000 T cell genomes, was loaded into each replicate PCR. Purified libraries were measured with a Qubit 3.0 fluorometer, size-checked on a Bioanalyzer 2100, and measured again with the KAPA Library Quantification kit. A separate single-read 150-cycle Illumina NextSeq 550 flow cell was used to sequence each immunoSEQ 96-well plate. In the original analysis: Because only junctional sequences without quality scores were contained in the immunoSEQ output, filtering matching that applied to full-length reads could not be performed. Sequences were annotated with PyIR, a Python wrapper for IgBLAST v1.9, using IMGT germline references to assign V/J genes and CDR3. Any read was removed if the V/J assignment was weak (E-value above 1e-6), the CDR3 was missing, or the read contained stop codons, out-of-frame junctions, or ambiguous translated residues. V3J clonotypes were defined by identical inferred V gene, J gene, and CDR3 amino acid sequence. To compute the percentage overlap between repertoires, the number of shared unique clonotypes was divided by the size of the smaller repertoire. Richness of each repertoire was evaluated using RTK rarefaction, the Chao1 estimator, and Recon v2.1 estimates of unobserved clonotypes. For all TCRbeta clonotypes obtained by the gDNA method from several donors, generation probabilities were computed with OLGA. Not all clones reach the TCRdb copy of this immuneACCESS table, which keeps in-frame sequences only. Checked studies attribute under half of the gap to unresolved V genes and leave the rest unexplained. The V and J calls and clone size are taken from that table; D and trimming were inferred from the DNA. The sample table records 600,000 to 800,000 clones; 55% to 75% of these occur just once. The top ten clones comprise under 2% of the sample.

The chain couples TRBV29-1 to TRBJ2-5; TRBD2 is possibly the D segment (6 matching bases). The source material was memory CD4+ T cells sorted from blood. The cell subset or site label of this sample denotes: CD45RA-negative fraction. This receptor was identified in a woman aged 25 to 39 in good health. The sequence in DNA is TGCAGCGCGATTCGGGGGATCACGGAGACCCAGTACTTC. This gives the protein CSAIRGITETQYF.